This TCR beta chain was recorded in a study of blood T cells in healthy people across ages. General study findings and limits: In older individuals, TCR beta diversity per million T cells was lower, falling roughly linearly with age.

The authors ran a second PCR of 7 to 11 cycles using a sample-barcoded 5' primer and a J-beta primer mix. Using its own MiXCR run on the 5' RACE reads, TCRdb lists one record per CDR3 protein. This table has about 1.5 million distinct CDR3 sequences, roughly 40% appearing once. This clonotype was seen more than once but under ten times. Antigen: not known. This CDR3 has 14 amino acids. J gave up 7 bases and V 4 bases, and 10 bases lay outside the gene matches. CDR1 is LGHDT and CDR2 is YNNKEL in the germline V gene (reference sequence). The chain carries TRBV3-1 and TRBJ2-7, with 7 bases identical to TRBD1. The TCR originated in a woman aged 18 to 35 in good health. Sequencing used blood. The CDR3 coding sequence is TGTGCCAGCAGCCGACAGGGTCGCGGAGTGGAGCAGTACTTC. This translates into CASSRQGRGVEQYF.